What follows are 21 T cell receptor beta chains derived from one specimen sequenced in a study of technical replicates of blood from a few donors. Repertoires were generated with immunoSEQ multiplex PCR, while TCRdb's copy carries only in-frame clones and drops some. Here the sample spans over 55,000 clones, just under 95% being singletons. The specimen sequenced was PBMCs. The receptors here all came from a human donor in good health. Some clones in this sample may be carry-over from other donors' samples.

The V gene is TRBV6-5, the J gene TRBJ1-5; no definite D call. The length of the CDR3 is 14 residues. V was shortened by 2 bases and J by 2 bases, with 7 bases between the two germline ends. Germline V lookup: CDR1 MNHEY, CDR2 SVGAGI. CDR3 sequence (DNA): TGTGCCAGCAGTTACCGGTCGGGCAATCAGCCCCAGCATTTT. It codes for CASSYRSGNQPQHF.

This clone was seen only once. This chain links TRBV7-9 with TRBJ2-3, with 8 bases that match TRBD2. The trim removed 4 bases at V and 0 bases at J, leaving 15 bases unmatched. The V gene's germline CDR1 is SEHNR and CDR2 FQNEAQ (reference sequence). CDR3 size: 19 residues. This CDR3 is CASSSLLKRESGSTDTQYF. The DNA of the CDR3 is TGTGCCAGCAGCTCCCTTTTGAAGCGGGAGTCGGGAAGCACAGATACGCAGTATTTT.

This sequence joins TRBV2 and TRBJ1-1, with a possible D match to TRBD1 (5 bases). CDR3 length: 13 residues. The germline V gene encodes CDR1 SNHLY and CDR2 FYNNEI. Between the trimmed V and J ends, which lost 5 bases and 0 bases, there was a span of 7 bases. CDR3 sequence reads: CASSLQVNTEAFF. DNA of the CDR3: TGTGCCAGCAGTTTACAGGTGAACACTGAAGCTTTCTTT.

V is TRBV2 and J is TRBJ2-2; weak D call: TRBD2 (6 bases). V lost 6 bases to trimming and J lost 2 bases, with 16 bases between them. The CDR3 spans 16 residues. Germline CDR1 reads SNHLY; CDR2 reads FYNNEI. The chain's CDR3 is CASSLQGLQNTGELFF. The DNA of the CDR3 is TGTGCCAGCAGCCTCCAAGGACTACAAAACACCGGGGAGCTGTTTTTT. The variable domain in full, with the rest retrieved from reference TRBV2 and TRBJ2-2, is EPEVTQTPSHQVTQMGQEVILRCVPISNHLYFYWYRQILGQKVEFLVSFYNNEISEKSEIFDDQFSVERPDGSNFTLKIRSTKLEDSAMYFCASSLQGLQNTGELFFGEGSRLTVL.

The chain is built from TRBV4-3 and TRBJ2-7; 11 bases are a match to TRBD2. V was pared by 0 bases and J by 7 bases, with 11 bases of the junction left unmatched. CDR1 is LGHNA and CDR2 is YSLEER in the germline V gene. The CDR3 is 17 residues long. The CDR3 loop is CASSQDHPRLAGPEQYF. The CDR3 DNA reads as TGCGCCAGCAGCCAAGATCACCCCCGACTAGCGGGACCAGAGCAGTACTTC.

The rearrangement joins TRBV5-4 to TRBJ1-4; 7 nucleotides agree with TRBD1. J lost 4 bases, V lost 4 bases, and 10 bases had no gene match. The CDR3 sequence is 16 residues long. CDR1 is SGHNT, CDR2 YYREEE, per germline (reference sequence). The CDR3 DNA is TGTGCCAGCAGCAAAACTATCCGGGACAGTAATGAAAAACTGTTTTTT. This encodes CASSKTIRDSNEKLFF.

The chain recombines TRBV15 with TRBJ1-3, with 11 bases identical to TRBD1. In germline, CDR1 is LNHNV, CDR2 YYDKDF (reference sequence). V shed 0 bases, J shed 2 bases, and the junction held 6 bases outside the gene matches. The CDR3 is 18 amino acids. CDR3 nucleotides: TGTGCCACCAGCAGAGAGTTGGGGACAGGGGGGACTGGAAACACCATATATTTT. Its protein product is CATSRELGTGGTGNTIYF.

The rearrangement uses TRBV29-1 and TRBJ1-1; D ambiguous. Per the germline V gene, CDR1 is SQVTM and CDR2 is ANQGSEA. V was shortened by 7 bases and J by 3 bases, with 9 bases between the two germline ends. The CDR3 loop spans 11 amino acids. CDR3 residues: CSGFSDTEAFF. The CDR3 DNA reads as TGCAGCGGGTTTAGTGACACTGAAGCTTTCTTT. Looking up the rest from reference TRBV29-1 and TRBJ1-1 gives the full variable domain: SAVISQKPSRDICQRGTSLTIQCQVDSQVTMMFWYRQQPGQSLTLIATANQGSEATYESGFVIDKFPISRPNLTFSTLTVSNMSPEDSSIYLCSGFSDTEAFFGQGTRLTVV.

The chain has TRBV6-5 and TRBJ2-3; 7 bases are shared with TRBD2. CDR1 and CDR2 (germline): MNHEY, SVGAGI. This CDR3 is built from 16 residues. J was trimmed by 4 bases and V by 2 bases; bases with no gene match: 9. The CDR3 reads CASSYGLVGRADTQYF. As DNA, the CDR3 is TGTGCCAGCAGTTACGGTCTTGTGGGGAGGGCAGATACGCAGTATTTT.

The J gene is TRBJ2-1, the V gene TRBV5-4; 8 bases map to TRBD2. The CDR3 loop spans 13 amino acids. From germline, CDR1 is SGHNT and CDR2 YYREEE (reference sequence). The V segment lost 3 bases and the J segment 8 bases; nucleotides outside the gene matches: 4. CDR3 DNA: TGTGCCAGCAGCTCGGGGGGGAGAGATGAGCAGTTCTTC. It is translated as CASSSGGRDEQFF.

This clone was detected once. The chain links TRBV30 to TRBJ2-5, with 9 bases that match TRBD2. This CDR3 contains 15 residues. J gave up 2 bases and V 3 bases, and 7 bases lay outside the gene matches. Germline V gene lookup returns CDR1 GTSNPN and CDR2 SVGIG (reference sequence). CDR3 residues: CAWRDGAGGQETQYF. DNA for the CDR3: TGTGCCTGGAGGGACGGGGCGGGAGGGCAAGAGACCCAGTACTTC. The variable domain in full, completed from reference TRBV30 and TRBJ2-5, reads SQTIHQWPATLVQPVGSPLSLECTVEGTSNPNLYWYRQAAGRGLQLLFYSVGIGQISSEVPQNLSASRPQDRQFILSSKKLLLSDSGFYLCAWRDGAGGQETQYFGPGTRLLVL.

V is TRBV25-1 and J is TRBJ1-3; 7 bases align to TRBD1. The V gene's germline CDR1 is MGHDK and CDR2 SYGVNS. This CDR3 contains 15 residues. Unmatched junction bases numbered 4, after V lost 1 base and J lost 4 bases. CDR3 bases: TGTGCCAGCAGTGAATCCGGCAGGGGGGGAAACACCATATATTTT. Amino acid sequence: CASSESGRGGNTIYF. The whole variable domain, filled in from reference TRBV25-1 and TRBJ1-3, reads EADIYQTPRYLVIGTGKKITLECSQTMGHDKMYWYQQDPGMELHLIHYSYGVNSTEKGDLSSESTVSRIRTEHFPLTLESARPSHTSQYLCASSESGRGGNTIYFGEGSWLTVV.

This clone was seen once. The V gene is TRBV6-5, the J gene TRBJ2-7; 9 bases map to TRBD1. CDR1 and CDR2 (germline): MNHEY, SVGAGI. This CDR3 has 13 amino acids. The junction had 3 bases not matched to a gene; V was cut back by 2 bases and J by 7 bases. The CDR3 coding sequence is TGTGCCAGCAGTTACAGGGACAGGGAAGAGCAGTACTTC. Translation gives CASSYRDREEQYF.

The rearrangement links TRBV10-3 to TRBJ1-1; tentatively, D is TRBD1 (6 bases). V gave up 4 bases and J gave up 2 bases, with 17 bases separating them. The CDR3 runs to 16 residues. Germline V gives CDR1 ENHRY, CDR2 SYGVKD. For the CDR3, the DNA is TGTGCCATCAGTGGCGTTCTGGGACAAACCAACACTGAAGCTTTCTTT. Translated, it gives CAISGVLGQTNTEAFF.

The rearrangement uses TRBV10-2 and TRBJ1-1, with 9 positions matching TRBD1. CDR1 is WSHSY and CDR2 is SAAADI in the germline V gene. With V trimmed by 6 bases and J by 10 bases, 12 bases remained unmatched. This CDR3 has 14 residues. Here the CDR3 DNA reads TGCGCCAGCAGGGAAACCCCGGGACAGGGAGGAGCTTTCTTT. The encoded protein is CASRETPGQGGAFF.

This chain joins TRBV7-8 and TRBJ2-2; a possible D gene is TRBD2 (5 bases). The CDR3 sequence is 16 residues long. Between the trimmed V and J ends, which lost 7 bases and 7 bases, there was a span of 22 bases. Germline loops: CDR1 SGHVS, CDR2 FQNEAQ. In DNA form, the CDR3 reads TGTGCCAGCAACCTTCCCCGCGGGTTCGGAGTCGGGGAGCTGTTTTTT. The encoded protein is CASNLPRGFGVGELFF.

In its sample, this clone was seen a few times. The V call is TRBV7-2, the J call TRBJ2-7; TRBD1 is a possible D gene (6 bases). Germline V lookup: CDR1 SGHTA, CDR2 FQGNSA. The CDR3 is 15 amino acids. The ends were cut back, 2 bases at V and 1 base at J, with 12 bases in the middle. For the CDR3, the DNA is TGTGCCAGCAGCTTACCCCAGGGGAATTCCTACGAGCAGTACTTC. Translation gives CASSLPQGNSYEQYF. Using reference TRBV7-2 and TRBJ2-7 for the parts outside the CDR3, the full variable domain is GAGVSQSPSNKVTEKGKDVELRCDPISGHTALYWYRQSLGQGLEFLIYFQGNSAPDKSGLPSDRFSAERTGGSVSTLTIQRTQQEDSAVYLCASSLPQGNSYEQYFGPGTRLTVT.

The chain couples TRBV4-1 to TRBJ2-2; 7 bases align to TRBD1. The germline V gene encodes CDR1 MGHRA and CDR2 YSYEKL. The ends lost 0 bases at V and 7 bases at J; junction bases unmatched: 8. The CDR3 loop spans 16 amino acids. The CDR3 coding sequence is TGCGCCAGCAGCCAAGATAGGGGGCTTGGGGTCGGGGAGCTGTTTTTT. Translation gives CASSQDRGLGVGELFF.

The CDR3 bases are TGTGCCAGCAGTTCGCACAGGGACGGGAGAAACACCATATATTTT. Its translation is CASSSHRDGRNTIYF. J is TRBJ1-3 and V is TRBV27; D is perhaps TRBD1 (6 bases). V was trimmed by 4 bases and J by 5 bases, leaving 15 bases between them. The germline gives CDR1 MNHEY, CDR2 SMNVEV (reference sequence). This CDR3 is built from 15 residues.

In this sample, this clone turned up a few times. The genes are TRBV15 and TRBJ2-7; D remains unclear. The CDR3 has 19 residues. With 0 bases removed from V and 0 bases from J, the gap between germline ends came to 21 bases. Germline CDR1 reads LNHNV; CDR2 reads YYDKDF (reference sequence). CDR3 protein: CATSRDLPPSTGSSYEQYF. The CDR3 region has the DNA TGTGCCACCAGCAGAGACTTACCACCCTCGACTGGAAGCTCCTACGAGCAGTACTTC.

CDR3 loop: CASSPGTSGRAREQFF. Written as DNA, the CDR3 is TGTGCCAGCAGTCCCGGGACTAGCGGGAGGGCCAGGGAGCAGTTCTTC. The chain joins TRBV7-7 to TRBJ2-1; TRBD2 aligns across 16 bases. There are 16 residues in the CDR3. CDR1 and CDR2 (germline): SSHAT, FNYEAQ (reference sequence). V shed 6 bases and J 10 bases; nucleotides not matched to a gene: 9.